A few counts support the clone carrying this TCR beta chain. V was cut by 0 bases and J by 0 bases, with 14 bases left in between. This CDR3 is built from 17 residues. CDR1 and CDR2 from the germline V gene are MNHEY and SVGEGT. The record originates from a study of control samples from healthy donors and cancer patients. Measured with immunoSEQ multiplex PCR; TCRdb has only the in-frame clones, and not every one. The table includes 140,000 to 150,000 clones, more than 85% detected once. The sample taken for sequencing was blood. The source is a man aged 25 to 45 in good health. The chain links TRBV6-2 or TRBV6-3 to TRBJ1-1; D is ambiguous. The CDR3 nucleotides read TGTGCCAGCAGTTACTCGAGGCAGTTGAGTATGAACACTGAAGCTTTCTTT. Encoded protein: CASSYSRQLSMNTEAFF.